A selection of T cell receptor beta chains follows, all from one sample in a study of blood T cell repertoires in COVID-19. The assay was immunoSEQ multiplex PCR, and TCRdb's table has in-frame clones only and misses some. The sample includes tens of thousands of clones, about nine tenths of them seen just once. Material for sequencing was peripheral blood. These receptors came from a woman aged 45-65 years with active or convalescent COVID-19. The CDR3 runs from the conserved cysteine through the conserved F or W. The order of the fields is V gene, clone size, D gene, CDR3 length, J gene, CDR3 DNA, CDR3 protein. A D gene is named only where the DNA matches it firmly. Expanded clones get a size class; other rows say once, few or many, or leave the size out.

v_call: TRBV9
clone_size: .
d_call: .
cdr3_length: 14
j_call: TRBJ2-3
cdr3_nt: TGTGCCAGCAGCGTGGCGCGGAGCACAGATACGCAGTATTTT
cdr3_aa: CASSVARSTDTQYF

v_call: TRBV5-4
clone_size: .
d_call: TRBD1
cdr3_length: 14
j_call: TRBJ2-7
cdr3_nt: TGTGCCAGCACCCCCGGGACAGGGTTGTACGAGCAGTACTTC
cdr3_aa: CASTPGTGLYEQYF

v_call: TRBV19
clone_size: once
d_call: TRBD2
cdr3_length: 16
j_call: TRBJ2-1
cdr3_nt: TGTGCCAGTAGTATAGATACTAGCGGGGGTTTGAATGAGCAGTTCTTC
cdr3_aa: CASSIDTSGGLNEQFF

v_call: TRBV19
clone_size: few
d_call: TRBD2
cdr3_length: 15
j_call: TRBJ2-3
cdr3_nt: TGTGCCAGTAGTATTCTAAGCGGGGAGGGGGATACGCAGTATTTT
cdr3_aa: CASSILSGEGDTQYF

v_call: TRBV5-5
clone_size: .
d_call: TRBD1
cdr3_length: 16
j_call: TRBJ1-2
cdr3_nt: TGTGCCAGCAGCCCTGGGGGACAGGGAAACTTCTATGGCTACACCTTC
cdr3_aa: CASSPGGQGNFYGYTF

v_call: TRBV5-4
clone_size: .
d_call: .
cdr3_length: 14
j_call: TRBJ1-2
cdr3_nt: TGTGCCAGCAGCTCCGGGACAACCTACTATGGCTACACCTTC
cdr3_aa: CASSSGTTYYGYTF

v_call: TRBV4-3
clone_size: .
d_call: TRBD1
cdr3_length: 14
j_call: TRBJ1-1
cdr3_nt: TGCGCCAGCAGCCAGGGACAGGGGAACACTGAAGCTTTCTTT
cdr3_aa: CASSQGQGNTEAFF

v_call: TRBV7-2
clone_size: .
d_call: .
cdr3_length: 13
j_call: TRBJ2-7
cdr3_nt: TGTGCCAGCAGCTTAGACCCCGGGTACGAGCAGTACTTC
cdr3_aa: CASSLDPGYEQYF

v_call: TRBV19
clone_size: .
d_call: TRBD1
cdr3_length: 14
j_call: TRBJ2-7
cdr3_nt: TGTGCCAGTAGTCTACAGACAGGGTTCTACGAGCAGTACTTC
cdr3_aa: CASSLQTGFYEQYF

v_call: TRBV6-6
clone_size: .
d_call: .
cdr3_length: 12
j_call: TRBJ2-1
cdr3_nt: TGTGCCAGCAGCCCCCTGTCCGATGAGCAGTTCTTC
cdr3_aa: CASSPLSDEQFF

v_call: TRBV7-9
clone_size: .
d_call: TRBD1
cdr3_length: 16
j_call: TRBJ1-2
cdr3_nt: TGTGCCAGCAGCTTAGAGGGGGCCGACGCTAACTATGGCTACACCTTC
cdr3_aa: CASSLEGADANYGYTF

v_call: TRBV7-9
clone_size: .
d_call: TRBD1
cdr3_length: 15
j_call: TRBJ2-7
cdr3_nt: TGTGCCAGCAGCTCAGGACAGGGGGCTTACAACGAGCAGTACTTC
cdr3_aa: CASSSGQGAYNEQYF

v_call: TRBV7-3
clone_size: .
d_call: TRBD1
cdr3_length: 17
j_call: TRBJ1-2
cdr3_nt: TGTGCCAGCAGCGCCTCCGGGACAGGGGGCGGGTGGGAAGGCTACACCTTC
cdr3_aa: CASSASGTGGGWEGYTF

v_call: TRBV6-2/TRBV6-3
clone_size: once
d_call: TRBD2
cdr3_length: 15
j_call: TRBJ2-7
cdr3_nt: TGTGCCAGCAGTTCGGGACTAGCGGGTGGAGACGAGCAGTACTTC
cdr3_aa: CASSSGLAGGDEQYF

v_call: TRBV7-3
clone_size: .
d_call: .
cdr3_length: 13
j_call: TRBJ1-1
cdr3_nt: TGTGCCAGCAGCAGTCACATGAACACTGAAGCTTTCTTT
cdr3_aa: CASSSHMNTEAFF

v_call: TRBV5-1
clone_size: .
d_call: TRBD1
cdr3_length: 14
j_call: TRBJ1-4
cdr3_nt: TGCGCCAGCAGCACCGGACAGGGGGGTGAAAAACTGTTTTTT
cdr3_aa: CASSTGQGGEKLFF

v_call: TRBV27
clone_size: .
d_call: .
cdr3_length: 13
j_call: TRBJ2-3
cdr3_nt: TGTGCCAGTCGCGGGGGCTCCACAGATACGCAGTATTTT
cdr3_aa: CASRGGSTDTQYF